These 21 T cell receptor beta chains were all obtained from the same sample, sequenced in a study of PD-L1 blockade in urothelial cancer. The protocol was immunoSEQ multiplex PCR, while the TCRdb copy is restricted to in-frame clones and leaves out a portion. The sample carries about 22,000 clones, under 95% recorded once. Time point denoted: peripheral blood 6 weeks after treatment start. Here the sequenced sample was PBMCs, taken around atezolizumab (anti-PD-L1) treatment. Receptors were obtained from a woman aged 60-75 years with urothelial cancer.

The rearrangement links TRBV6-5 to TRBJ2-1; D might be TRBD2 (6 bases). The V and J ends lost 8 bases and 3 bases respectively, with 11 bases between them. The CDR3 covers 13 residues. CDR1 and CDR2 (germline): MNHEY, SVGAGI. The CDR3 reads CASRSSGYNEQFF. Here the CDR3 DNA reads TGTGCCAGCCGGAGTAGCGGCTACAATGAGCAGTTCTTC.

The chain uses TRBV4-1 and TRBJ2-1; 11 nucleotides align to TRBD2. The V segment lost 1 base and the J segment 1 base; nucleotides outside the gene matches: 6. Germline V gene data show CDR1 as MGHRA and CDR2 as YSYEKL. The CDR3 covers 18 residues. The CDR3 loop is CASSQGVSGGASYNEQFF. CDR3 DNA sequence: TGCGCCAGCAGCCAAGGGGTTAGCGGGGGGGCGTCCTACAATGAGCAGTTCTTC.

This clone appeared once. DNA of the CDR3: TGTGCCAGCAGCCAGGGCTACCGAAGTGACGGCTACACCTTC. Amino acids: CASSQGYRSDGYTF. The gene calls are TRBV14 and TRBJ1-2; D remains ambiguous. This CDR3 has 14 amino acids. CDR1 SGHDN and CDR2 FVKESK come from the germline V gene. Deletions cut 3 bases from V and 8 bases from J, with 16 bases between.

This rearrangement joins TRBV10-2 to TRBJ1-5, with 8 positions matching TRBD1. Germline CDR1 reads WSHSY; CDR2 reads SAAADI. Trimming cost V 2 bases and J 1 base; bases outside gene matches: 1. This CDR3 has 15 amino acids. CDR3 sequence: CASSERTGSNQPQHF. The CDR3 DNA follows: TGCGCCAGCAGTGAGAGGACAGGGAGCAATCAGCCCCAGCATTTT.

A single count supports this clone. The chain employs TRBV7-9 and TRBJ1-1; D call uncertain. The germline V and J ends were trimmed by 4 bases and 0 bases, with 6 bases remaining between them. The CDR3 runs to 13 residues. Per germline, CDR1 SEHNR and CDR2 FQNEAQ (reference sequence). This CDR3 is CASSSIMNTEAFF. CDR3 DNA sequence: TGTGCCAGCAGCTCCATCATGAACACTGAAGCTTTCTTT.

The V and J genes are TRBV19 and TRBJ2-5; the D gene is possibly TRBD2 (5 bases). The V gene's germline CDR1 is LNHDA and CDR2 SQIVND (reference sequence). This CDR3 region has 15 residues. Between the trimmed V and J ends, which lost 5 bases and 5 bases, there was a span of 18 bases. Here the CDR3 reads CASSPGVRERETQYF. DNA of the CDR3: TGTGCCAGTAGTCCCGGGGTCCGGGAACGCGAGACCCAGTACTTC.

The rearrangement joins TRBV5-5 to TRBJ1-2; 7 bases match TRBD1. Trimming took 9 bases from V and 4 from J; bases not matched to a gene: 15. There are 15 residues in the CDR3. Germline CDR1 and CDR2: SGHKS and YYEKEE (reference sequence). The CDR3 DNA is TGTGCCACAAAGGGGGACAGCGATATTTTCTATGGCTACACCTTC. Translating it yields CATKGDSDIFYGYTF.

This chain links TRBV5-1 with TRBJ2-1; maybe TRBD1 (5 bases). The length of the CDR3 is 16 residues. V was pared by 2 bases and J by 0 bases, with 12 bases between. Per the germline V gene, CDR1 is SGHRS and CDR2 is YFSETQ. The CDR3 region is CASSFRRGSSYNEQFF. DNA for the CDR3: TGCGCCAGCAGCTTCAGAAGGGGTAGCTCCTACAATGAGCAGTTCTTC.

The chain carries TRBV7-8 and TRBJ2-7; D possibly corresponds to TRBD2 (6 bases). Trimming took off 5 bases at V and 6 bases at J, with 20 bases between the two ends. From germline, CDR1 is SGHVS and CDR2 FQNEAQ. The CDR3 length is 15 residues. The DNA for the CDR3 is TGTGCCAGCAGCCTGCGAAAGGGACTTCGTAGCGAGCAGTACTTC. Its translation: CASSLRKGLRSEQYF.

The V call is TRBV19, the J call TRBJ2-7; TRBD1 agrees at 8 bases. Germline V gene data show CDR1 as LNHDA and CDR2 as SQIVND (reference sequence). The V gene end was trimmed by 7 bases and the J gene end by 1 base; junction bases not matched to a gene: 9. This CDR3 is built from 15 residues. The CDR3 DNA is TGTGCCAGTACCGCCGGGACAGGAACTTCCTACGAGCAGTACTTC. Encoded protein: CASTAGTGTSYEQYF.

This clone was detected a few times. The chain carries TRBV6-1 and TRBJ2-7, with 13 bases that match TRBD2. The CDR3 consists of 17 residues. Germline lookup yields CDR1 MNHNS and CDR2 SASEGT. J was trimmed by 3 bases and V by 3 bases; bases with no gene match: 8. CDR3 sequence (DNA): TGTGCCAGCAGTGAGGGACTAGCGGGGACCAACTTCTACGAGCAGTACTTC. This gives the protein CASSEGLAGTNFYEQYF.

The CDR3 is CASSPSQAGTGSYEQYF. DNA for the CDR3: TGTGCCAGCTCACCATCCCAGGCCGGGACAGGGTCCTACGAGCAGTACTTC. The rearrangement uses TRBV18 and TRBJ2-7, with TRBD1 matching over 9 bases. The CDR3 spans 17 residues. The J segment lost 1 base and the V segment lost 2 bases, leaving 9 bases of the junction unmatched. CDR1 KGHSH and CDR2 LQKENI come from the germline V gene.

The rearrangement links TRBV6-6 to TRBJ2-1, with a tentative D call TRBD2 (5 bases). CDR1 MNHNY and CDR2 SVGAGI come from the germline V gene (reference sequence). This CDR3 spans 14 amino acids. V lost 2 bases to trimming and J lost 9 bases, with 14 bases between them. The CDR3 spells CASSYHSEGGEQFF. DNA of the CDR3: TGTGCCAGCAGTTACCATAGCGAAGGCGGTGAGCAGTTCTTC.

The chain combines TRBV10-3 with TRBJ1-3, with no clear D. In germline, CDR1 is ENHRY, CDR2 SYGVKD. Between the trimmed V and J ends, which lost 0 bases and 4 bases, there was a span of 7 bases. The CDR3 extends over 14 amino acids. The CDR3 loop is CAISESRGGNTIYF. CDR3 DNA sequence: TGTGCCATCAGTGAGTCAAGAGGGGGAAACACCATATATTTT.

The CDR3 nucleotides are TGTGCCAGCAGCTTCGACAGGGCGACTAATGAAAAACTGTTTTTT. Encoded protein: CASSFDRATNEKLFF. The chain combines TRBV7-9 with TRBJ1-4, with 7 bases lining up with TRBD1. Trimming removed 3 bases from V and 2 bases from J; junction bases left unmatched: 3. The CDR3 length is 15 residues. Germline loops: CDR1 SEHNR, CDR2 FQNEAQ (reference sequence). Drawing the rest from reference TRBV7-9 and TRBJ1-4, the complete variable domain is DTGVSQNPRHKITKRGQNVTFRCDPISEHNRLYWYRQTLGQGPEFLTYFQNEAQLEKSRLLSDRFSAERPKGSFSTLEIQRTEQGDSAMYLCASSFDRATNEKLFFGSGTQLSVL.

This chain connects TRBV28 to TRBJ2-7, with 7 bases matching TRBD1. The length of the CDR3 is 14 residues. Trimming took 3 bases from V and 4 from J; bases not matched to a gene: 6. Germline CDR1 and CDR2: MDHEN and SYDVKM. The DNA for the CDR3 is TGTGCCAGCAGTTTGTCTAGACAGGGATACGAGCAGTACTTC. Translation: CASSLSRQGYEQYF.

The chain links TRBV18 to TRBJ1-3; maybe TRBD1 (6 bases). Germline CDR1 reads KGHSH; CDR2 reads LQKENI. The ends were cut back, 2 bases at V and 4 bases at J, with 12 bases in the middle. The CDR3 spans 15 residues. The CDR3 coding sequence is TGTGCCAGCTCACCATCCGGGACACTCGGAAACACCATATATTTT. This sequence encodes CASSPSGTLGNTIYF. Full variable domain (outside the CDR3, taken from reference TRBV18 and TRBJ1-3): NAGVMQNPRHLVRRRGQEARLRCSPMKGHSHVYWYRQLPEEGLKFMVYLQKENIIDESGMPKERFSAEFPKEGPSILRIQQVVRGDSAAYFCASSPSGTLGNTIYFGEGSWLTVV.

The CDR3 is CASRPLPGLAGEFNTGELFF. The CDR3 region has the DNA TGTGCCAGCAGGCCTCTTCCGGGACTAGCGGGAGAGTTTAATACCGGGGAGCTGTTTTTT. The chain recombines TRBV28 with TRBJ2-2; the match to TRBD2 covers 14 bases. This CDR3 comprises 20 residues. Per the germline V gene, CDR1 is MDHEN and CDR2 is SYDVKM. Trimming took 6 bases from V and 5 from J; bases not matched to a gene: 17.

The rearrangement links TRBV21-1 to TRBJ2-7; the tabulated D call, TRBD1, remains unverified against the DNA. TRBV21-1 is a pseudogene. This CDR3 contains 15 residues. The CDR3 region has the DNA TGTGCCAGCAGCAAATCACGACAGGGGGCCTACGAGCAGTACTTC. Translating gives CASSKSRQGAYEQYF.

This chain uses TRBV21-1 with TRBJ1-5; whether TRBD1, the table's D call, matches the DNA was not checked. TRBV21-1 is described as a pseudogene. The CDR3 spans 18 residues. CDR3 bases: TGTGCCAGCAGCAAAGGGAACAGGGCCCACCTTAGCAATCAGCCCCAGCATTTT. It is translated as CASSKGNRAHLSNQPQHF.

J is TRBJ2-3 and V is TRBV6-5; D is ambiguous. CDR3 length: 11 residues. V lost 6 bases to trimming and J lost 4 bases, with 5 bases between them. Germline loops: CDR1 MNHEY, CDR2 SVGAGI. This CDR3 reads CASSLADTQYF. DNA of the CDR3: TGTGCCAGCAGCTTAGCAGATACGCAGTATTTT.